Presented here are 23 T cell receptor beta chains from one specimen sequenced in a study of shared clonotypes between healthy human individuals (TCRdb year 2020). The receptor library was made with the immunoSEQ multiplex PCR assay. This immuneACCESS table, as held by TCRdb, lists in-frame sequences with V and J called but not all clones. Of the missing ones, under half trace to an unresolved V gene in checked studies; the others have no known cause. This sample has fewer than 1.8 million clones in its table, and approximately 98.5% of those were observed once. About 0.34% of the sample goes to the ten largest clones. The sequencing sample was made of naive CD4+ T cells sorted from blood. The cell subset or site label corresponds to: CD45RA+ positively selected. These receptors all come from a man in his thirties or forties in good health.

This chain uses TRBV2 with TRBJ2-7; maybe TRBD2 (5 bases). V lost 3 bases to trimming and J lost 3 bases, with 12 bases between them. CDR3 length equals 14 residues. Germline V gene data show CDR1 as SNHLY and CDR2 as FYNNEI. This chain's CDR3 is CASSEVGVLYEQYF. CDR3 coding DNA: TGTGCCAGCAGTGAGGTCGGGGTTCTCTACGAGCAGTACTTC.

In its sample, this clone was seen once. This sequence joins TRBV7-9 and TRBJ2-7, with D maybe TRBD2 (6 bases). Trimming cost V 6 bases and J 0 bases, with 18 bases left between them. Germline lookup yields CDR1 SEHNR and CDR2 FQNEAQ (reference sequence). The CDR3 runs to 16 residues. The CDR3 region is CASSPEFEEGSYEQYF. CDR3 sequence (DNA): TGTGCCAGCAGTCCGGAATTCGAGGAGGGCTCCTACGAGCAGTACTTC.

The CDR3 sequence is CASSRPKSGRATHEQYF. In nucleotides, the CDR3 is TGTGCCAGCAGCCGTCCAAAAAGCGGGAGGGCCACCCACGAGCAGTACTTC. The chain is built from TRBV5-4 and TRBJ2-7; TRBD2 matches 10 bases. This CDR3 contains 17 residues. J gave up 5 bases and V 4 bases, and 15 bases lay outside the gene matches. Germline CDR1 SGHNT, CDR2 YYREEE (reference sequence).

The rearrangement uses TRBV5-4 and TRBJ2-3, with D perhaps TRBD2 (5 bases). CDR3 size: 15 residues. The V and J ends lost 0 bases and 2 bases respectively, with 10 bases between them. CDR1 is SGHNT, CDR2 YYREEE, per germline (reference sequence). Here the CDR3 reads CASSLDGGYTDTQYF. DNA for the CDR3: TGTGCCAGCAGCTTGGATGGCGGGTACACAGATACGCAGTATTTT.

The chain combines TRBV6-6 with TRBJ1-5; TRBD1 is a possible D gene (6 bases). Germline values: CDR1 MNHNY, CDR2 SVGAGI (reference sequence). V shed 6 bases and J shed 6 bases, with 18 bases lying between them. CDR3 length equals 15 residues. In DNA, the CDR3 is TGTGCCAGCAGATGGACAGAGGGACCGAGTCAGCCCCAGCATTTT. Translating it yields CASRWTEGPSQPQHF.

The V and J genes are TRBV14 and TRBJ1-1; D is ambiguous. Trimming removed 1 base at V and 8 bases at J, with 11 bases between. The CDR3 extends over 13 amino acids. CDR1 and CDR2 from the germline V gene are SGHDN and FVKESK. The DNA for the CDR3 is TGTGCCAGCAGCCAAGTCATTGGGCGAGAAGCTTTCTTT. Protein: CASSQVIGREAFF. Looking up the rest from reference TRBV14 and TRBJ1-1 gives the full variable domain: EAGVTQFPSHSVIEKGQTVTLRCDPISGHDNLYWYRRVMGKEIKFLLHFVKESKQDESGMPNNRFLAERTGGTYSTLKVQPAELEDSGVYFCASSQVIGREAFFGQGTRLTVV.

The chain carries TRBV5-4 and TRBJ2-5; no reliable D call. Trimming took 4 bases from V and 2 from J, leaving 15 bases between them. CDR3 size: 15 residues. Germline V gene lookup returns CDR1 SGHNT and CDR2 YYREEE (reference sequence). The CDR3 region is CASSPQSGPQETQYF. CDR3 bases: TGTGCCAGCAGCCCGCAGTCGGGTCCGCAAGAGACCCAGTACTTC. Complete variable domain (other parts from reference TRBV5-4 and TRBJ2-5): ETGVTQSPTHLIKTRGQQVTLRCSSQSGHNTVSWYQQALGQGPQFIFQYYREEENGRGNFPPRFSGLQFPNYSSELNVNALELDDSALYLCASSPQSGPQETQYFGPGTRLLVL.

The chain carries TRBV7-2 and TRBJ1-2; D not certain. This CDR3 is 13 amino acids long. Trimming pared 8 bases from V and 4 bases from J, leaving 14 bases between. Germline V gene sequence: CDR1 SGHTA, CDR2 FQGNSA. In DNA form, the CDR3 reads TGTGCCAGCGTGCGGGAGCCCCCCTATGGCTACACCTTC. Translated: CASVREPPYGYTF.

This clone was counted a single time. The V gene is TRBV15, the J gene TRBJ2-5; D is perhaps TRBD1 (5 bases). V lost 1 base to trimming and J lost 1 base, with 10 bases between them. The germline V gene encodes CDR1 LNHNV and CDR2 YYDKDF (reference sequence). The CDR3 runs 15 residues. The CDR3 sequence is CATSRGRGSQETQYF. DNA of the CDR3: TGTGCCACCAGCAGAGGTAGGGGAAGCCAAGAGACCCAGTACTTC.

The chain recombines TRBV28 with TRBJ2-7, with 8 nucleotides matching TRBD1. Germline assignment: CDR1 MDHEN and CDR2 SYDVKM. The CDR3 totals 15 residues. The V and J ends lost 5 bases and 6 bases, in that order; junction bases with no gene match: 12. The CDR3 reads CASSSQGAGGGEQYF. DNA of the CDR3: TGTGCCAGCAGTAGCCAAGGGGCAGGGGGCGGCGAGCAGTACTTC.

V and J are TRBV5-6 and TRBJ1-3; unclear D gene. This CDR3 has 14 amino acids. Germline values: CDR1 SGHDT, CDR2 YYEEEE. V gave up 4 bases and J gave up 0 bases, with 8 bases separating them. The CDR3 spells CASSHSYSGNTIYF. CDR3 coding DNA: TGTGCCAGCAGCCATAGTTACTCTGGAAACACCATATATTTT. Full variable domain (rest looked up from reference TRBV5-6 and TRBJ1-3): DAGVTQSPTHLIKTRGQQVTLRCSPKSGHDTVSWYQQALGQGPQFIFQYYEEEERQRGNFPDRFSGHQFPNYSSELNVNALLLGDSALYLCASSHSYSGNTIYFGEGSWLTVV.

The chain uses TRBV7-9 and TRBJ2-1, with a possible D match to TRBD1 (6 bases). The CDR3 totals 14 residues. Per the germline V gene, CDR1 is SEHNR and CDR2 is FQNEAQ (reference sequence). The V end was cut by 8 bases, the J end by 0 bases, with 11 bases between. The CDR3, as DNA: TGTGCCAGCCGACCGGACAGCTCCTACAATGAGCAGTTCTTC. This sequence encodes CASRPDSSYNEQFF.

The chain joins TRBV18 to TRBJ2-7, with a tentative D call TRBD1 (6 bases). This CDR3 is 15 amino acids long. The germline V gene encodes CDR1 KGHSH and CDR2 LQKENI. Trimming removed 5 bases at V and 2 bases at J, with 16 bases between. The DNA of the CDR3 is TGTGCCAGCTCATCCGATTCGGACAGTCCCTACGAGCAGTACTTC. Amino acid sequence: CASSSDSDSPYEQYF.

The chain combines TRBV10-2 with TRBJ1-2; TRBD1 is a possible D gene (5 bases). Trimming left V 0 bases short and J 0 bases short, with 11 bases between. Germline assignment: CDR1 WSHSY and CDR2 SAAADI. This CDR3 spans 16 amino acids. The CDR3 sequence is CASSESVRASNYGYTF. The CDR3 bases are TGCGCCAGCAGTGAGTCGGTCAGGGCCTCTAACTATGGCTACACCTTC.

V gene TRBV6-1 combines with J gene TRBJ2-1; D gene unclear. CDR1 and CDR2 (germline): MNHNS, SASEGT. The CDR3 sequence is 13 residues long. Trimming pared 2 bases from V and 5 bases from J, leaving 7 bases between. This CDR3 reads CASSEIFDNEQFF. In nucleotides, the CDR3 is TGTGCCAGCAGTGAAATCTTCGACAATGAGCAGTTCTTC.

The chain is built from TRBV28 and TRBJ1-2; D unresolved. The V gene's germline CDR1 is MDHEN and CDR2 SYDVKM. Trimming removed 2 bases at V and 8 bases at J, with 9 bases between. This CDR3 spans 12 amino acids. In nucleotides, the CDR3 is TGTGCCAGCAGTTTACAGGCGGTCGGCTACACCTTC. This encodes CASSLQAVGYTF.

The chain joins TRBV6-1 to TRBJ2-1; D is possibly TRBD2 (6 bases). This CDR3 comprises 14 residues. CDR1 and CDR2 from the germline V gene are MNHNS and SASEGT. The V gene lost 7 bases and the J gene lost 6 bases, with 16 bases spanning the gap. The CDR3 spells CASTRRGWGNEQFF. The CDR3 region has the DNA TGTGCCAGCACGAGGAGGGGATGGGGCAATGAGCAGTTCTTC.

The V and J genes are TRBV19 and TRBJ2-3, with TRBD2 identical over 7 bases. The CDR3 has 16 amino acids. Germline loops: CDR1 LNHDA, CDR2 SQIVND (reference sequence). The V segment lost 3 bases and the J segment 0 bases; nucleotides outside the gene matches: 6. CDR3 sequence: CASSIFAGESTDTQYF. CDR3 DNA: TGTGCCAGTAGTATCTTCGCGGGAGAAAGCACAGATACGCAGTATTTT.

The J gene is TRBJ2-7, the V gene TRBV28; no firm D call. V lost 2 bases and J lost 3, with 8 bases in between. Germline V CDR1 and CDR2: MDHEN, SYDVKM. This CDR3 has 13 residues. This chain's CDR3 is CASSLSPNYEQYF. Written as DNA, the CDR3 is TGTGCCAGCAGTTTAAGCCCGAACTACGAGCAGTACTTC.

CDR3 sequence (DNA): TGTGCCAGCAGCCGCCCGACTAGCGGGAGAGCGCAGTATTTT. It yields the protein CASSRPTSGRAQYF. The V and J genes are TRBV28 and TRBJ2-3; 12 bases map to TRBD2. Trimming removed 6 bases from V and 10 bases from J; junction bases left unmatched: 8. The CDR3 is 14 amino acids. Germline V gene sequence: CDR1 MDHEN, CDR2 SYDVKM.

The gene calls are TRBV18 and TRBJ2-7, with D possibly TRBD1 on 5 matching bases. From germline, CDR1 is KGHSH and CDR2 LQKENI. The V gene lost 4 bases and the J gene lost 7 bases, with 23 bases spanning the gap. The CDR3 consists of 16 residues. The CDR3 sequence is CASSRPGAAGRGEQYF. In DNA, the CDR3 is TGTGCCAGCTCACGGCCTGGGGCCGCCGGTCGTGGTGAGCAGTACTTC.

As to this clone: This same CDR3 is encoded by further DNA sequences in the sample. V and J are TRBV9 and TRBJ2-1; D might be TRBD1 (5 bases). The CDR3 has 13 residues. Germline V lookup: CDR1 SGDLS, CDR2 YYNGEE. Between the trimmed V and J ends, which lost 0 bases and 7 bases, there was a span of 8 bases. CDR3 DNA: TGTGCCAGCAGCGTAGGTTCAGGGAATGAGCAGTTCTTC. Its protein is CASSVGSGNEQFF.

The CDR3 region has the DNA TGTGCCAGCAGCCTGACTAGCGGGAGCTTGTACAATGAGCAGTTCTTC. This codes for CASSLTSGSLYNEQFF. The rearrangement links TRBV7-2 to TRBJ2-1; the match to TRBD2 covers 12 bases. Germline V gene data show CDR1 as SGHTA and CDR2 as FQGNSA. V gave up 5 bases and J gave up 4 bases; unmatched junction bases: 6. The CDR3 sequence is 16 residues long.